The TCR beta chain under discussion was sequenced for a study of blood T cell repertoires in COVID-19. This clone was observed a single time. The CDR3 consists of 14 residues. With V trimmed by 3 bases and J by 2 bases, 5 bases remained unmatched. CDR1 is SQVTM and CDR2 is ANQGSEA in the germline V gene. TCRdb keeps only in-frame clones here, not all; method: immunoSEQ multiplex PCR. The sample consists of 200,000 to 250,000 clones, around 91% of them appearing once. The receptor was derived from a man younger than 40 who had been exposed to COVID-19. V gene TRBV29-1 combines with J gene TRBJ2-3; 7 nucleotides align to TRBD2. Sequenced: PBMCs or T cells enriched from blood (not recorded which). CDR3 amino acids: CSVDGGGYTDTQYF. The CDR3 DNA sequence: TGCAGCGTTGACGGCGGGGGTTACACAGATACGCAGTATTTT.